Following are 2 T cell receptor beta chains from one sample sequenced in a study of T cell repertoires in cytomegalovirus infection. Each CDR3 protein gets one entry after TCRdb re-called the reads with MiXCR. The top ten hold over 13% of the sample, which has 200,000 to 300,000 distinct CDR3 sequences, roughly 9.1% seen once. The source material was PBMCs. The receptor set was obtained from a human donor in good health (CMV status not recorded). Some clones in this sample may be carry-over from other donors' samples.

This clonotype showed up many times. A read error may account for a junction end that differs from germline. The chain employs TRBV4-1 and TRBJ1-2; D is perhaps TRBD1 (5 bases). The CDR3 extends over 14 amino acids. Germline V gene lookup returns CDR1 MGHRA and CDR2 YSYEKL. This CDR3 is CASSQDGTGPLRIF. Here the CDR3 DNA reads TGCGCCAGCAGCCAAGATGGAACAGGCCCCCTTCGGATCTTC.

This clonotype occurred many times. The chain links TRBV19 to TRBJ1-5; weak D call: TRBD1 (6 bases). V dropped 4 bases and J dropped 3 bases, with 16 bases sitting between them. This CDR3 has 16 residues. The germline V gene encodes CDR1 LNHDA and CDR2 SQIVND (reference sequence). The CDR3 here is CASSTHAGTPNQPQHF. The CDR3 nucleotides read TGTGCCAGTAGTACCCACGCAGGGACACCCAATCAGCCCCAGCATTTT.